This T cell receptor (beta chain) is drawn from a study of shared clonotypes between healthy human individuals. Study results and limitations: In having few donors, the study represented limited genetic and exposure-history diversity.

Trimming removed 0 bases from V and 8 bases from J, with 12 bases in between. The CDR3 loop spans 14 amino acids. The germline CDR1 and CDR2 sequences are SGHNT and YYREEE (reference sequence). The repertoire was sequenced with immunoSEQ multiplex PCR; TCRdb's copy has only in-frame clones and lacks some. The sample lists 1,400,000 or so clones, approximately 98.5% occurring once. As to this clone: Its target is not known.

The specimen sequenced was naive CD4+ T cells sorted from blood. Specified subset: CD45RA+ positively selected. The V call is TRBV5-4, the J call TRBJ2-1, with D tentatively TRBD1 or TRBD2 (5 bases each). The clonotype comes from a man aged 30 to 45 in good health. Here the CDR3 reads CASSLEVQGHEQFF. The CDR3 DNA follows: TGTGCCAGCAGCTTGGAAGTCCAGGGACATGAGCAGTTCTTC.